These T cell receptor beta chains were read from a single sample in a study of blood T cells in healthy people across ages. MiXCR, run by TCRdb on the 5' RACE reads, gives a single entry per CDR3 protein. The repertoire has 700,000 to 950,000 distinct CDR3 sequences, approximately 43% of them found once; the top ten carry less than 25%. The sample taken for sequencing was blood. Receptor source: a woman aged 60-70 years in good health. CDR3s include the opening cysteine and the closing phenylalanine or tryptophan. The order of the fields is V gene, D gene, J gene, clone size, CDR3 DNA, CDR3 protein. D genes are given only for firm matches. Size is omitted from some rows. Given values are once, few, many or a class for expanded clones.

TRBV20-1	NA	TRBJ2-1	NA	TGCAGTGCTATACCCGAGTGGGATGAGCAGTTCTTC	CSAIPEWDEQFF
TRBV5-1	NA	TRBJ1-5	few	TGCGCCAGCAGTGAGCAGGGTAATAGCAATCAGCCCCAGCATTTT	CASSEQGNSNQPQHF
TRBV14	NA	TRBJ1-2	few	TGTGCCAGCAGCTTCGACAGTAACTATGGCTACACCTTC	CASSFDSNYGYTF
TRBV7-2	NA	TRBJ2-7	few	TGTGCCAGCAGCTTAGGGACCACTTACTACGAGCAGTACTTC	CASSLGTTYYEQYF
TRBV7-2	NA	TRBJ2-3	NA	TGTGCCAGCAGCGCCACAGCTAGCGTCGGTACAGATACGCAGTATTTT	CASSATASVGTDTQYF
TRBV11-1	NA	TRBJ1-2	NA	TGTGCCAGCAGGGGGACGGGCTACTATGGCTACACCTTC	CASRGTGYYGYTF
TRBV25-1	NA	TRBJ2-1	NA	TGTGCCAGCAGTGAAAGGAAGGGGCTCTTCTCTAATGAGCAGTTCTTC	CASSERKGLFSNEQFF
TRBV6-1	TRBD1	TRBJ2-7	NA	TGTGCCAGCAGCCTTCTTCCGGACAGGACCTACGAGCAGTACTTC	CASSLLPDRTYEQYF
TRBV6-2/TRBV6-3	NA	TRBJ2-7	NA	TGTGCCAGCAGTTACCAGGCAGGCTACGAGCAGTACTTC	CASSYQAGYEQYF
TRBV21-1	NA	TRBJ2-1	NA	TGTGCCCATATAAGGACAGGGCAAAACAATGAGCAGTTCTTC	CAHIRTGQNNEQFF
TRBV20-1	NA	TRBJ2-5	many	TGCAGTCACTGGACCGGGGATCAAGAGACCCAGTACTTC	CSHWTGDQETQYF
TRBV5-1	NA	TRBJ1-1	NA	TGCGCCAGCAGCTTGGGACGTCGCAGCACTGAAGCTTTCTTT	CASSLGRRSTEAFF
TRBV27	TRBD1	TRBJ2-1	NA	TGTGCCAGCAGCCCAGGGACAGGGGTGAAGAATGAGCAGTTCTTC	CASSPGTGVKNEQFF
TRBV7-3	TRBD1	TRBJ1-1	NA	TGTGCCAGCAGCAAGGACAGGGGGACTGAAGCTTTCTTT	CASSKDRGTEAFF
TRBV5-1	NA	TRBJ2-3	few	TGCGCCAGCAGCTCCCTAGGGTTATACACAGATACGCAGTATTTT	CASSSLGLYTDTQYF
TRBV20-1	TRBD1	TRBJ1-5	NA	TGCAGTGCTAGAACCCCAGGGGGCCGGTATCAGCCCCAGCATTTT	CSARTPGGRYQPQHF
TRBV6-5	TRBD2	TRBJ2-7	NA	TGTGCCAGCAGTTACTCGTTTTTGGCTAGCGGGAGACATAGCTACGAGCAGTACTTC	CASSYSFLASGRHSYEQYF
TRBV7-2	NA	TRBJ2-7	NA	TGTGCCGCCGGGGCGGGCCCCTACGAGCAGTACTTC	CAAGAGPYEQYF
TRBV2	TRBD2	TRBJ2-1	NA	TGTGCCAGCAGTGAAGAGCGGGGTTATGAGCAGTTCTTC	CASSEERGYEQFF
TRBV10-3	NA	TRBJ2-3	NA	TGTGCCATCCGTCCGGGGCGGGCCCTGCCAGATACGCAGTATTTT	CAIRPGRALPDTQYF
TRBV3-1	NA	TRBJ2-3	NA	TGTGCCAGCAGCCAGGCACCTAGCACAGATACGCAGTATTTT	CASSQAPSTDTQYF
TRBV15	NA	TRBJ1-4	NA	TGTGCCACCAGCAGAGATGGCCAACTGAGGGACGAAGAACTGTTTTTT	CATSRDGQLRDEELFF
TRBV24-1	NA	TRBJ2-5	NA	TGTGCCACCAGTGAGTTGCGGGCCAACCAAGAGACCCAGTACTTC	CATSELRANQETQYF
TRBV7-9	NA	TRBJ1-4	few	TGTGCCAGCAGCCCCCGGGACGGCTTAAATGAAAAACTGTTTTTT	CASSPRDGLNEKLFF
TRBV3-1	NA	TRBJ1-1	NA	TGTGCCAGCAGCCAAGAGAGCGCGGCTTTCTTT	CASSQESAAFF
TRBV18	NA	TRBJ2-3	few	TGTGCCAGCGTACCGGCAGGTTGGGATACGCAGTATTTT	CASVPAGWDTQYF
TRBV9	TRBD1	TRBJ2-7	few	TGTGCCAGCAGCGCCCGGGACAGGGACTACGAGCAGTACTTC	CASSARDRDYEQYF
TRBV20-1	NA	TRBJ2-1	many	TGCAGTGCTAGAGGCAGGACAGCCTACAATGAGCAGTTCTTC	CSARGRTAYNEQFF
TRBV29-1	NA	TRBJ1-4	NA	TGCAGCGTTTCCCTCATCCCGGGAAAACTGTTTTTT	CSVSLIPGKLFF
TRBV15	NA	TRBJ2-3	NA	TGTGCCACCAGCAGAGGAGGTATCACAGATACGCAGTATTTT	CATSRGGITDTQYF
TRBV5-1	NA	TRBJ2-7	NA	TGCGCCAGCAACTTCGGGACCGACTCCTACGAGCAGTACTTC	CASNFGTDSYEQYF
TRBV12-3/TRBV12-4	NA	TRBJ2-3	NA	TGTGCCAGCAGTGAGAGAAATACGCAGTATTTT	CASSERNTQYF
TRBV24-1	TRBD1	TRBJ2-3	NA	TGTGCCACCGGACAGGGAAGCACAGATACGCGGTATTTT	CATGQGSTDTRYF
TRBV5-1	TRBD2	TRBJ2-5	once	TGCGCCAGCAGCTTGCATAGCGGGGGGCAGATAAATGAGCAGTACTTC	CASSLHSGGQINEQYF
TRBV20-1	NA	TRBJ1-5	NA	TGCAGTGCTTCTCAGGATAGCAATCAGCCCCAGCATTTT	CSASQDSNQPQHF
TRBV4-2	TRBD1	TRBJ1-5	few	TGTGCCAGCAGCCAAGATCTGACAGGGTGGAATCAGCCCCAGCATTTT	CASSQDLTGWNQPQHF
TRBV11-2	TRBD2	TRBJ2-4	NA	TGTGCCAGCAGCGTCCAGCGGGGGGGTCACATTCAGTACTTC	CASSVQRGGHIQYF
TRBV9	NA	TRBJ2-3	NA	TGTGCCAGCAGCGTAGTCCAGATTCCAAAGGATACGCAGTATTTT	CASSVVQIPKDTQYF
TRBV24-1	TRBD2	TRBJ2-2	NA	TGTGCCACCAGTGTCCTCCTGACTAGCGGGAACACCGGGGAGCTGTTTTTT	CATSVLLTSGNTGELFF
TRBV4-1	TRBD2	TRBJ2-6	few	TGCGCCAGCAGCCAAGAAGGCGCGGGGGGGCCTCGGGCCAACGTCCTGACTTTC	CASSQEGAGGPRANVLTF
TRBV13	TRBD2	TRBJ2-5	NA	TGTGCCAGCAGCTCTATAGCGGGGGGGGCGTTGACCCAGTACTTC	CASSSIAGGALTQYF
TRBV6-6	NA	TRBJ2-3	few	TGTGCCAGCAGTTACTCGAGCGGGTGGGGCACAGATACGCAGTATTTT	CASSYSSGWGTDTQYF
TRBV12-3/TRBV12-4	NA	TRBJ1-5	NA	TGTGCCAGCAGTGCCGACAGGCGCAATCAGCCCCAGCATTTT	CASSADRRNQPQHF
TRBV14	NA	TRBJ1-1	NA	TGTGCCAGCAGCCTCGGTGGCAGGGGTGACACTGAAGCTTTCTTT	CASSLGGRGDTEAFF
TRBV29-1	NA	TRBJ1-2	NA	TGCAGCGTCATCCTGACGGGACGGGATGGCTACACCTTC	CSVILTGRDGYTF
TRBV29-1	TRBD1	TRBJ2-6	NA	TGCAGCGTACCACAGACAGGGACCGGGGCCAACGTCCTGACTTTC	CSVPQTGTGANVLTF
TRBV3-1	TRBD2	TRBJ2-5	once	TGTGCCAGCAGCCAACGACAAAGGACTAGCGGGCGCGGTGTGAATTGGCAGTACTTC	CASSQRQRTSGRGVNWQYF
TRBV20-1	NA	TRBJ2-1	NA	TGCAGTGCTAGGGAGTCTGTCTACAATGAGCAGTTCTTC	CSARESVYNEQFF
TRBV4-3	TRBD2	TRBJ2-1	NA	TGCGCCAGCAGCCAAGAGGGGCTAGCGGGAGGGCACAATGAGCAGTTCTTC	CASSQEGLAGGHNEQFF
TRBV29-1	TRBD1	TRBJ2-7	few	TGCAGCGTCGAGCGGACAGGGGACTACAAGCAGTACTTC	CSVERTGDYKQYF
TRBV25-1	TRBD1	TRBJ1-2	NA	TGTGCCAGCAGTGAAGAGGGACAGACCTATGGCTACACCTTC	CASSEEGQTYGYTF
TRBV2	NA	TRBJ2-3	NA	TGTGCCAGCAGTGGTACCTACGGCACAGATACGCAGTATTTT	CASSGTYGTDTQYF
TRBV20-1	TRBD1	TRBJ1-5	NA	TGCAGTGCACTCCGACAGGGACAGCCCCAGCATTTT	CSALRQGQPQHF
TRBV29-1	NA	TRBJ2-7	few	TGCAGCGTTATCCTTGCAGGGACCTACGAGCAGTACTTC	CSVILAGTYEQYF
TRBV7-2	NA	TRBJ2-5	NA	TGTGCCAGCAGCTTAGGAGGCTGGGGAGAGACCCAGTACTTC	CASSLGGWGETQYF
TRBV29-1	NA	TRBJ2-7	NA	TGCAGCGTTGAGAGTAAGGGCGAGCAGTACTTC	CSVESKGEQYF
TRBV29-1	TRBD1	TRBJ2-3	many	TGCAGCGTTGAAGGGCAGGGGGCCAGCACAGATACGCAGTATTTT	CSVEGQGASTDTQYF
TRBV6-2/TRBV6-3	NA	TRBJ2-7	NA	TGTGCCAGCAACACTGAGGGATACGAGCAGTACTTC	CASNTEGYEQYF
TRBV9	TRBD2	TRBJ2-3	many	TGTGCCAGCAGCGTACTAGCGGGGGCGGCCACAGATACGCAGTATTTT	CASSVLAGAATDTQYF
TRBV20-1	NA	TRBJ1-2	NA	TGCAGTGCCCCCAGAACAGTGCCGGGTGGCTACACCTTC	CSAPRTVPGGYTF